The 9 T cell receptor beta chains below come from one sample, sequenced in a study of T-cell reconstitution after alpha-beta-depleted transplantation in children. During its preparation, the TCRbeta library received unique molecular identifiers. TCRdb reprocessed the PCR reads with MiXCR, giving one entry per CDR3 protein. Of a few hundred thousand distinct CDR3 sequences in the sample, approximately 20% were seen once. Sequences were derived from PBMCs from the stem cell graft donor, sampled from the stem cell graft. The origin of the receptors is a human donor who donated a stem cell graft to a child with acute lymphoblastic leukemia.

This clonotype was detected a few times. The rearrangement links TRBV4-1 to TRBJ1-5, with D perhaps TRBD1 (5 bases). The CDR3 is 21 amino acids. Germline CDR1 reads MGHRA; CDR2 reads YSYEKL. Trimming took 0 bases from V and 5 from J, leaving 29 bases between them. The CDR3 bases are TGCGCCAGCAGCCAAGAAAAGGGCCGGGGACGGAAACCTAGTGGGGATCAGCCCCAGCATTTT. This translates into CASSQEKGRGRKPSGDQPQHF.

The CDR3 sequence is CASSQSQGAQEQYF. CDR3 bases: TGCGCCAGCAGCCAAAGTCAGGGGGCTCAAGAGCAGTACTTC. V gene TRBV4-1 combines with J gene TRBJ2-7, with 8 bases matching TRBD1. This CDR3 has 14 residues. Trimming took 2 bases from V and 7 from J; bases not matched to a gene: 7. Germline-derived CDR1 and CDR2 are MGHRA and YSYEKL.

This CDR3 reads CASSWTQGGITEAFF. CDR3 DNA: TGCGCCAGCAGCTGGACACAGGGAGGGATAACTGAAGCTTTCTTT. The gene calls are TRBV5-1 and TRBJ1-1; maybe TRBD1 (6 bases). Germline assignment: CDR1 SGHRS and CDR2 YFSETQ. This CDR3 has 15 amino acids. With 3 bases removed from V and 5 bases from J, the gap between germline ends came to 17 bases. The full variable domain, rest sourced from reference TRBV5-1 and TRBJ1-1, is KAGVTQTPRYLIKTRGQQVTLSCSPISGHRSVSWYQQTPGQGLQFLFEYFSETQRNKGNFPGRFSGRQFSNSRSEMNVSTLELGDSALYLCASSWTQGGITEAFFGQGTRLTVV.

This sequence joins TRBV12-3 or TRBV12-4 and TRBJ2-1, with 8 nucleotides matching TRBD2. The CDR3 is 12 amino acids. J lost 11 bases, V lost 4 bases, and 4 bases had no gene match. The CDR3 DNA sequence: TGTGCCAGCAGTTATAGCGGGACGAAGCAGTTCTTC. This encodes CASSYSGTKQFF.

The chain links TRBV16 to TRBJ1-1; 10 nucleotides agree with TRBD1. Germline V gene sequence: CDR1 KGHSY, CDR2 FQNENV. Unmatched junction bases numbered 2, after V lost 0 bases and J lost 4 bases. The CDR3 contains 15 residues. The CDR3 nucleotides are TGTGCCAGCAGCCAATCGGACAGGGGGGGCACTGAAGCTTTCTTT. The encoded protein is CASSQSDRGGTEAFF.

The chain joins TRBV12-3 or TRBV12-4 to TRBJ1-4; no firm D call. The CDR3 covers 12 residues. Between the trimmed V and J ends, which lost 3 bases and 8 bases, there was a span of 7 bases. The CDR3 DNA reads TGTGCCAGCAGTTTGGTTCAGGAAAAACTGTTTTTT. It specifies CASSLVQEKLFF.

This rearrangement joins TRBV6-5 to TRBJ1-2, with D tentatively TRBD1 (6 bases). Between the trimmed V and J ends, which lost 6 bases and 3 bases, there was a span of 17 bases. The germline CDR1 and CDR2 sequences are MNHEY and SVGAGI. CDR3 length: 15 residues. The CDR3 DNA sequence: TGTGCCAGCAGACGCCGGGACACTGGATACTATGGCTACACCTTC. This gives the protein CASRRRDTGYYGYTF.

There are a few counts of this clonotype. The V gene is TRBV14, the J gene TRBJ2-6; D remains unclear. From germline, CDR1 is SGHDN and CDR2 FVKESK. Trimming removed 2 bases at V and 0 bases at J, with 8 bases between. The CDR3 runs to 16 residues. As DNA, the CDR3 is TGTGCCAGCAGCCAAATGCCGGGCTCTGGGGCCAACGTCCTGACTTTC. It encodes CASSQMPGSGANVLTF.

This clonotype appeared many times. The chain links TRBV10-3 to TRBJ2-3; unclear D gene. The CDR3 has 12 amino acids. The V gene lost 0 bases and the J gene lost 6 bases, with 4 bases spanning the gap. The germline CDR1 and CDR2 sequences are ENHRY and SYGVKD. CDR3 bases: TGTGCCATCAGTGAGTCGGGGGATACGCAGTATTTT. Translated: CAISESGDTQYF.